These 31 T cell receptor beta chains were sequenced from one sample in a study of T cell responses to AZD1222 COVID-19 vaccine. Sequencing was performed with immunoSEQ multiplex PCR; in TCRdb, only in-frame clones are kept and a portion is missing. Among about 140,000 clones, approximately 80% were seen once, and the ten largest hold about 4%. Here the sequenced sample was peripheral blood, taken on day 0 of AZD1222 vaccination. All receptors derive from an adult in good health.

The J gene is TRBJ1-5, the V gene TRBV19; TRBD1 aligns across 9 bases. Trimming removed 6 bases from V and 0 bases from J; junction bases left unmatched: 6. CDR1 LNHDA and CDR2 SQIVND come from the germline V gene (reference sequence). The CDR3 totals 16 residues. In DNA, the CDR3 is TGTGCCAGTAGGTTAGGGACAGGGAATAGCAATCAGCCCCAGCATTTT. Encoded protein: CASRLGTGNSNQPQHF.

This rearrangement joins TRBV12-3 or TRBV12-4 to TRBJ2-1; TRBD1 matches at 8 bases. The V segment lost 2 bases and the J segment 9 bases; nucleotides outside the gene matches: 3. The CDR3 consists of 13 residues. CDR3 residues: CASSLNQGAEQFF. CDR3 sequence (DNA): TGTGCCAGCAGTTTAAATCAGGGGGCTGAGCAGTTCTTC.

This clone is labeled medium-sized. The chain couples TRBV5-1 to TRBJ1-5, with D hard to call. Trimming removed 0 bases at V and 5 bases at J, with 6 bases between. Germline lookup yields CDR1 SGHRS and CDR2 YFSETQ. The CDR3 consists of 13 residues. The DNA of the CDR3 is TGCGCCAGCAGCTTGGCCGGAGATCAGCCCCAGCATTTT. Amino acids: CASSLAGDQPQHF.

J is TRBJ2-3 and V is TRBV28; either TRBD1 or TRBD2 may fit D (5 bases each). Trimming removed 0 bases at V and 6 bases at J, with 16 bases between. There are 16 residues in the CDR3. Germline loops: CDR1 MDHEN, CDR2 SYDVKM. CDR3 sequence reads: CASSLWGDGRIDTQYF. The CDR3 bases are TGTGCCAGCAGTTTATGGGGGGACGGCAGGATTGATACGCAGTATTTT.

This chain joins TRBV28 and TRBJ1-5; D not resolved. V was cut by 3 bases and J by 0 bases, with 12 bases left in between. Looked up from germline, CDR1 is MDHEN and CDR2 is SYDVKM. The CDR3 is made up of 16 amino acids. The CDR3 reads CASSFLAGTSNQPQHF. The CDR3 DNA follows: TGTGCCAGCAGTTTTCTCGCCGGTACTAGCAATCAGCCCCAGCATTTT. Full variable domain (remainder filled in from reference TRBV28 and TRBJ1-5): DVKVTQSSRYLVKRTGEKVFLECVQDMDHENMFWYRQDPGLGLRLIYFSYDVKMKEKGDIPEGYSVSREKKERFSLILESASTNQTSMYLCASSFLAGTSNQPQHFGDGTRLSIL.

The chain is built from TRBV6-5 and TRBJ1-3, with TRBD1 matching over 9 bases. The germline gives CDR1 MNHEY, CDR2 SVGAGI. The J segment lost 0 bases and the V segment lost 7 bases, leaving 4 bases of the junction unmatched. This CDR3 has 15 amino acids. CDR3 in amino acids: CASKGQGFSGNTIYF. The CDR3 DNA sequence: TGTGCCAGCAAGGGACAGGGATTCTCTGGAAACACCATATATTTT.

The rearrangement joins TRBV11-2 to TRBJ1-3; D uncertain. With 1 base removed from V and 0 bases from J, the gap between germline ends came to 7 bases. The CDR3 consists of 15 residues. CDR1 and CDR2 (germline): SGHAT, FQNNGV. CDR3 region: CASSLVSDSGNTIYF. CDR3 nucleotides: TGTGCCAGCAGCTTAGTGTCAGACTCTGGAAACACCATATATTTT.

This chain uses TRBV6-6 with TRBJ1-2; D is undetermined. Germline loops: CDR1 MNHNY, CDR2 SVGAGI (reference sequence). This CDR3 contains 15 residues. Between the trimmed V and J ends, which lost 7 bases and 4 bases, there was a span of 19 bases. This CDR3 is CASTFPSIQPYGYTF. The CDR3 DNA follows: TGTGCCAGCACCTTCCCCTCGATCCAGCCCTATGGCTACACCTTC.

The chain employs TRBV7-6 and TRBJ2-1, with a tentative D call TRBD1 (5 bases). With 4 bases removed from V and 0 bases from J, the gap between germline ends came to 13 bases. CDR3 length equals 16 residues. Germline V gene lookup returns CDR1 SGHVS and CDR2 FNYEAQ. CDR3 in amino acids: CASSSIGQSSYNEQFF. CDR3 nucleotide sequence: TGTGCCAGCAGCTCAATAGGACAATCCTCCTACAATGAGCAGTTCTTC.

The chain carries TRBV28 and TRBJ1-4; D might be TRBD1 (5 bases). CDR3 size: 15 residues. V lost 7 bases to trimming and J lost 0 bases, with 12 bases between them. Germline loops: CDR1 MDHEN, CDR2 SYDVKM. The CDR3 DNA sequence: TGTGCCAGCAAGGGGACGGCTGCAACTAATGAAAAACTGTTTTTT. It encodes CASKGTAATNEKLFF.

The table lists this clone with many counts. The V gene is TRBV24-1, the J gene TRBJ2-7; 7 nucleotides line up with TRBD1. The trim removed 2 bases at V and 0 bases at J, leaving 0 bases unmatched. The CDR3 extends over 14 amino acids. CDR1 is KGHDR, CDR2 SFDVKD, per germline. CDR3 region: CATSDSGGSYEQYF. The CDR3 region has the DNA TGTGCCACCAGTGATTCAGGGGGCTCCTACGAGCAGTACTTC.

V gene TRBV10-3 combines with J gene TRBJ2-1; the match to TRBD1 covers 9 bases. From germline, CDR1 is ENHRY and CDR2 SYGVKD. The J segment lost 5 bases and the V segment lost 4 bases, leaving 6 bases of the junction unmatched. CDR3 length equals 15 residues. DNA of the CDR3: TGTGCCATCAGTGTTCAGGGACAGGGAAACAATGAGCAGTTCTTC. Amino acid sequence: CAISVQGQGNNEQFF.

The CDR3 reads CASSWGTDSNQPQHF. Here the CDR3 DNA reads TGCGCCAGCAGCTGGGGGACTGATAGCAATCAGCCCCAGCATTTT. The chain couples TRBV5-1 to TRBJ1-5, with a tentative D call TRBD1 (5 bases). The CDR3 sequence is 15 residues long. Per germline, CDR1 SGHRS and CDR2 YFSETQ. V gave up 3 bases and J gave up 0 bases, with 10 bases separating them.

This sequence joins TRBV6-5 and TRBJ1-2; D not certain. The length of the CDR3 is 13 residues. Trimming shortened V by 6 bases and J by 8 bases, and 16 bases separated the two germline ends. Germline V gene lookup returns CDR1 MNHEY and CDR2 SVGAGI. CDR3 sequence: CASSRRAVGGYTF. Here the CDR3 DNA reads TGTGCCAGCAGCCGTCGGGCCGTCGGGGGCTACACCTTC.

The J gene is TRBJ2-7, the V gene TRBV3-1 (or the pseudogene TRBV3-2), with D perhaps assigned TRBD1 or TRBD2 (5 bases each). This CDR3 contains 14 residues. The germline CDR1 and CDR2 sequences are LGHDT and YNNKEL (reference sequence). V lost 4 bases, J lost 2 bases, and 12 bases lay in between. CDR3 amino acids: CASSLRDVPYEQYF. CDR3 sequence (DNA): TGTGCCAGCAGCCTCCGGGACGTACCCTACGAGCAGTACTTC.

The chain recombines TRBV5-1 with TRBJ2-3; possible D gene TRBD2, 5 bases. The ends were cut back, 0 bases at V and 5 bases at J, with 13 bases in the middle. The CDR3 covers 15 residues. Germline V gene data show CDR1 as SGHRS and CDR2 as YFSETQ. The CDR3 sequence: CASSLDGVLVDTQYF. CDR3 sequence (DNA): TGCGCCAGCAGCTTGGACGGGGTTCTCGTAGATACGCAGTATTTT.

This sequence joins TRBV7-8 and TRBJ1-5; TRBD1 aligns across 9 bases. Germline CDR1 reads SGHVS; CDR2 reads FQNEAQ. The CDR3 runs 17 residues. With V trimmed by 4 bases and J by 3 bases, 10 bases remained unmatched. CDR3 bases: TGTGCCAGCAGCTCTACCAACAGGGGGCCTCCCAATCAGCCCCAGCATTTT. Protein: CASSSTNRGPPNQPQHF.

J is TRBJ1-2 and V is TRBV3-1 (or the pseudogene TRBV3-2); 10 bases match TRBD1. With V trimmed by 4 bases and J by 4 bases, 9 bases remained unmatched. The germline CDR1 and CDR2 sequences are LGHDT and YNNKEL (reference sequence). The CDR3 totals 16 residues. The CDR3 bases are TGTGCCAGCAGCCCGGGACAGGGGCGCCCACTCTATGGCTACACCTTC. Protein product: CASSPGQGRPLYGYTF.

The rearrangement links TRBV3-1 (or the pseudogene TRBV3-2) to TRBJ2-3; D not resolved. This CDR3 is 14 amino acids long. Germline CDR1 LGHDT, CDR2 YNNKEL (reference sequence). V was shortened by 5 bases and J by 1 base, with 10 bases between the two germline ends. The CDR3 reads CASSRLDGTDTQYF. For the CDR3, the DNA is TGTGCCAGCAGCAGGTTAGATGGCACAGATACGCAGTATTTT.

CDR3 nucleotide sequence: TGTGCCAGCAGCTTGGTTGAGGGGGGCAGCGGCTACACCTTC. Translation gives CASSLVEGGSGYTF. The rearrangement uses TRBV5-6 and TRBJ1-2; D possibly corresponds to TRBD1 (6 bases). Trimming took off 0 bases at V and 8 bases at J, with 14 bases between the two ends. The CDR3 length is 14 residues. Germline-derived CDR1 and CDR2 are SGHDT and YYEEEE.

V is TRBV3-1 (or the pseudogene TRBV3-2) and J is TRBJ2-1; tentative D call: TRBD2 (7 bases). Germline V gene sequence: CDR1 LGHDT, CDR2 YNNKEL (reference sequence). V was pared by 1 base and J by 16 bases, with 14 bases between. This CDR3 region has 12 residues. The CDR3 reads CASSQAGGRKFF. The CDR3 bases are TGTGCCAGCAGCCAAGCGGGGGGCCGTAAATTCTTC.

V is TRBV12-3 or TRBV12-4 and J is TRBJ1-4; no firm D call. This CDR3 comprises 11 residues. The ends were cut back, 6 bases at V and 8 bases at J, with 7 bases in the middle. CDR3 DNA: TGTGCCAGCAGCCTCCAAGAAAAACTGTTTTTT. It is translated as CASSLQEKLFF.

V is TRBV28 and J is TRBJ1-1, with 7 positions matching TRBD1. Germline values: CDR1 MDHEN, CDR2 SYDVKM. This CDR3 spans 14 amino acids. V dropped 5 bases and J dropped 11; count of bases not matched to a gene: 14. In DNA, the CDR3 is TGTGCCAGCAGTACGCACAGGGGTTCTAGTAGGGCTTTCTTT. Its protein product is CASSTHRGSSRAFF.

The rearrangement joins TRBV10-3 to TRBJ1-3; no reliable D call. The CDR3 spans 13 residues. Germline V gene data show CDR1 as ENHRY and CDR2 as SYGVKD. Between the trimmed V and J ends, which lost 6 bases and 8 bases, there was a span of 14 bases. This CDR3 reads CAIRSTSFDTIYF. DNA of the CDR3: TGTGCCATCAGAAGTACTTCGTTTGACACCATATATTTT.

This rearrangement joins TRBV7-8 to TRBJ1-2, with a tentative D call TRBD1 (5 bases). CDR1 is SGHVS, CDR2 FQNEAQ, per germline. CDR3 length equals 15 residues. V lost 5 bases and J lost 8, with 21 bases in between. As DNA, the CDR3 is TGTGCCAGCAGCCTCAATCCGGGGACCTCGGCGGGCTACACCTTC. Amino acid sequence: CASSLNPGTSAGYTF.

V gene TRBV28 combines with J gene TRBJ1-6; a possible D gene is TRBD1 (6 bases). CDR1 is MDHEN, CDR2 SYDVKM, per germline. The CDR3 sequence is 15 residues long. V lost 10 bases and J 4 bases, leaving 17 bases between the germline ends. DNA for the CDR3: TGTGCCACTGCGGTGGGACAAACATATAATTCACCCCTCCACTTT. It is translated as CATAVGQTYNSPLHF.

The chain recombines TRBV18 with TRBJ2-1; 9 bases fit TRBD1. Germline loops: CDR1 KGHSH, CDR2 LQKENI. V shed 5 bases and J 9 bases; nucleotides not matched to a gene: 8. The CDR3 length is 14 residues. The chain's CDR3 is CASSSGQGQIEQFF. Here the CDR3 DNA reads TGTGCCAGCTCATCGGGACAGGGACAAATTGAGCAGTTCTTC. Based on the CDR3 plus reference TRBV18 and TRBJ2-1, the full variable domain is NAGVMQNPRHLVRRRGQEARLRCSPMKGHSHVYWYRQLPEEGLKFMVYLQKENIIDESGMPKERFSAEFPKEGPSILRIQQVVRGDSAAYFCASSSGQGQIEQFFGPGTRLTVL.

The rearrangement joins TRBV28 to TRBJ1-2; the match to TRBD1 covers 10 bases. From germline, CDR1 is MDHEN and CDR2 SYDVKM. CDR3 length: 15 amino acids. The V gene end was trimmed by 9 bases and the J gene end by 4 bases; junction bases not matched to a gene: 11. The DNA of the CDR3 is TGTGCCAGTTCGACAGGGGGCCTACTGAGCTATGGCTACACCTTC. Encoded protein: CASSTGGLLSYGYTF.

The chain has TRBV6-1 and TRBJ1-3; TRBD1 is a possible D gene (6 bases). This CDR3 is built from 16 residues. Per the germline V gene, CDR1 is MNHNS and CDR2 is SASEGT. Deletions cut 1 base from V and 7 bases from J, with 17 bases between. DNA for the CDR3: TGTGCCAGCAGTGAAGGTCCCCAGGGGTCCTTGAACACCATATATTTT. As protein: CASSEGPQGSLNTIYF.

In regard to this clone: One junction end disagrees with the germline gene, perhaps due to a read error. The chain combines TRBV6-5 with TRBJ1-4; TRBD1 agrees at 7 bases. The length of the CDR3 is 15 residues. Germline values: CDR1 MNHEY, CDR2 SVGAGI. CDR3 DNA: TGTGCCAGCAGCTACTCGGGACAGAACAATGAAAAACTGTTTTTT. It specifies CASSYSGQNNEKLFF.

The chain employs TRBV12-3 or TRBV12-4 and TRBJ1-3, with D unclear. Trimming stripped 6 bases from V and 0 bases from J, with 6 bases between. The CDR3 runs to 13 residues. The CDR3 protein is CASSIRSGNTIYF. For the CDR3, the DNA is TGTGCCAGCAGCATACGCTCTGGAAACACCATATATTTT.